The subject of this entry is one TCR beta chain. Its antigen is unknown. The sample comes from a study of cytomegalovirus exposure and HLA in healthy donors. PCR used 60 Vbeta primers and 13 Jbeta primers. In the original analysis: In a later analysis, of tens of millions of unique beta chains, approximately 10 million appeared in at least two donors. Here immunoSEQ multiplex PCR was the method, and the copy in TCRdb shows in-frame clones only, minus some. Clone size and the V and J calls come from that table; the DNA yielded D and trimming. This sample's table has tens of thousands of clones. Germline CDR1 and CDR2: KGHSH and LQKENI. This CDR3 spans 19 amino acids. The V and J ends lost 5 bases and 6 bases respectively, with 26 bases between them. General study points: Follow-up analysis later connected one missense variant in DCLRE1C with trimming of TCR beta V- and J-genes. The study listed under 200 cytomegalovirus-associated TCR beta chains.

The V gene is TRBV18, the J gene TRBJ1-6; maybe TRBD1 (6 bases). The TCR comes from a man aged 30 to 45 in good health and CMV-seropositive. The sample was PBMCs. CDR3 in amino acids: CASSNRGGSGRRINSPLHF. For the CDR3, the DNA is TGTGCCAGCTCAAACAGAGGGGGATCGGGACGAAGGATTAATTCACCCCTCCACTTT.